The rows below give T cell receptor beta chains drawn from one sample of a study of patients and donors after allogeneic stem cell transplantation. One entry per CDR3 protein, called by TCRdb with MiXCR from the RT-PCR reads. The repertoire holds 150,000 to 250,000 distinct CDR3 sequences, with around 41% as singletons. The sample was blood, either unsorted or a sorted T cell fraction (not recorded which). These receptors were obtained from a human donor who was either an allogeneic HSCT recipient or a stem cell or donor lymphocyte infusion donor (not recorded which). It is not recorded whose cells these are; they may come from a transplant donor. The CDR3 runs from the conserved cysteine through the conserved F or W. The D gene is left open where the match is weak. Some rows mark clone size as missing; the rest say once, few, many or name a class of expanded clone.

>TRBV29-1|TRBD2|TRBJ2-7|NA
CSVEGRLAGAPEQYF
TGCAGCGTTGAAGGTCGGCTAGCGGGAGCTCCTGAGCAGTACTTC
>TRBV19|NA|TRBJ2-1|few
CASSIIGTYYNEQFF
TGTGCCAGTAGTATAATCGGGACATACTACAATGAGCAGTTCTTC
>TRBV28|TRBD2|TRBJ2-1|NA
CASSLAGDAYNEQFF
TGTGCCAGCAGTTTGGCGGGAGACGCCTACAATGAGCAGTTCTTC
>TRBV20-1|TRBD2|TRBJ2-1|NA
CSAIGPPTSGQFF
TGCAGTGCTATCGGCCCTCCGACTAGCGGGCAGTTCTTC
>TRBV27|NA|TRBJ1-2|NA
CASSFEGRNYGYTF
TGTGCCAGCAGTTTCGAGGGTAGGAACTATGGCTACACCTTC
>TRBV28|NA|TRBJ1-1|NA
CASGFGQTNTEAFF
TGTGCCAGCGGCTTCGGACAGACGAACACTGAAGCTTTCTTT
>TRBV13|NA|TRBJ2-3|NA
CASSSTRESPVDTQYF
TGTGCCAGCAGCTCCACCCGTGAATCACCGGTAGATACGCAGTATTTT
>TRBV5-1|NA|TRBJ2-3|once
CASSLYSRDGTDTQYF
TGCGCCAGCAGCTTGTATTCGAGGGACGGCACAGATACGCAGTATTTT
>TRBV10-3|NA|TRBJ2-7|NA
CAISENTYEQYF
TGTGCCATCAGTGAAAACACCTACGAGCAGTACTTC
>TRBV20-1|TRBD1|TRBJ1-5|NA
CSAETGPRSNQPQHF
TGCAGTGCTGAGACAGGGCCTAGGAGCAATCAGCCCCAGCATTTT
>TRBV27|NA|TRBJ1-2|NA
CASSSFGDGYTF
TGTGCCAGCAGTTCTTTCGGCGATGGCTACACCTTC
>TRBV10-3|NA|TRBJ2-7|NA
CAISHALSYEQYF
TGTGCCATCAGTCACGCCCTTTCTTACGAGCAGTACTTC
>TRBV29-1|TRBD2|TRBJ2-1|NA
CSVEGLAGYNEQFF
TGCAGCGTTGAAGGGCTAGCGGGATACAATGAGCAGTTCTTC
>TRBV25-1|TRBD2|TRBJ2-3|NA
CASSVPSGRHRTDTQYF
TGTGCCAGCAGTGTGCCGAGCGGGAGACACCGCACAGATACGCAGTATTTT
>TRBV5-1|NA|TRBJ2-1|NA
CASKEKSDRNEQFF
TGCGCCAGCAAGGAGAAATCCGATAGGAATGAGCAGTTCTTC
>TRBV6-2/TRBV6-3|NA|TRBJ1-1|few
CASSLHRDTEAFF
TGTGCCAGCAGTTTGCACAGGGACACTGAAGCTTTCTTT
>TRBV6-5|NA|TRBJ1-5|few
CASKPGVPNQPQHF
TGTGCCAGCAAACCTGGGGTACCCAATCAGCCCCAGCATTTT
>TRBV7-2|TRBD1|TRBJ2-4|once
CASSFGDRPRDIQYF
TGTGCCAGCAGCTTTGGGGACAGGCCCCGGGACATTCAGTACTTC
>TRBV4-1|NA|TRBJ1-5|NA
CASSQTGSYQPQHF
TGCGCCAGCAGCCAAACCGGGAGCTATCAGCCCCAGCATTTT
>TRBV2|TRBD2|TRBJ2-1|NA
CASSEVALAGDRQLF
TGTGCCAGCAGTGAAGTAGCGCTAGCGGGAGATCGGCAGCTCTTC
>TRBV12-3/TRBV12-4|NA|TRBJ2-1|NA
CASSSIRGDEQFF
TGTGCCAGCAGTTCCATCCGAGGGGATGAGCAGTTCTTC
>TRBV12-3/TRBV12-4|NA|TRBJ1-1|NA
CASSLYEVTEAFF
TGTGCCAGCAGTTTATATGAGGTCACTGAAGCTTTCTTT
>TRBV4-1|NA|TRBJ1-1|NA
CASSQRPGGPEAFF
TGCGCCAGCAGCCAGCGTCCAGGAGGCCCTGAAGCTTTCTTT
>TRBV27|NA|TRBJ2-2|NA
CASSNLGQFITGELFF
TGTGCCAGCAGTAATCTAGGCCAGTTTATAACCGGGGAGCTGTTTTTT
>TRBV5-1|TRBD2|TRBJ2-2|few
CASRGAGDATGELFF
TGCGCCAGCAGAGGAGCGGGAGATGCCACCGGGGAGCTGTTTTTT
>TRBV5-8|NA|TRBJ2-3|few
CASGLSASTDTQYF
TGTGCCAGCGGGCTCTCCGCTAGCACAGATACGCAGTATTTT
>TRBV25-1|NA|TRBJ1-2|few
CASSGSGGGYTF
TGTGCCAGCAGTGGGTCCGGCGGAGGCTACACCTTC
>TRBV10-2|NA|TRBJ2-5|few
CASSEGTQYF
TGCGCCAGCAGTGAGGGGACCCAGTACTTC
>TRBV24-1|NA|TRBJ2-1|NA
CATRGGLYNEQFF
TGTGCCACCAGGGGTGGGCTCTACAATGAGCAGTTCTTC
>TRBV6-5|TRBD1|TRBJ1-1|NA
CASSLNRGLDTEAFF
TGTGCCAGCAGCCTCAACAGGGGGCTAGACACTGAAGCTTTCTTT
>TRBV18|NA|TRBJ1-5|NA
CASSPTVGGSNQPQHF
TGTGCCAGCTCACCAACGGTGGGTGGTAGCAATCAGCCCCAGCATTTT
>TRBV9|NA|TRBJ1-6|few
CASSVGDVVDSSYNSPLHF
TGTGCCAGCAGCGTAGGAGATGTGGTGGACAGCTCCTATAATTCACCCCTCCACTTT
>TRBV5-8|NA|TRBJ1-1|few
CASSKYRNTEAFF
TGTGCCAGCAGCAAGTACAGGAACACTGAAGCTTTCTTT
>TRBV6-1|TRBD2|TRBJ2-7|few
CASSISGGLLEQYF
TGTGCCAGCAGTATTAGCGGGGGCCTTTTGGAGCAGTACTTC
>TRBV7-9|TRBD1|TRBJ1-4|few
CASSPVVGTDNEKLFF
TGTGCCAGCAGCCCCGTGGTCGGGACAGATAATGAAAAACTGTTTTTT
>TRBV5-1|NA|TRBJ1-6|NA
CASSLAAKGDSPLHF
TGCGCCAGCAGCTTGGCGGCAAAAGGAGATTCACCCCTCCACTTT
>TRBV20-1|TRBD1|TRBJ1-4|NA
CSALTLQGAHEKLFF
TGCAGTGCGCTGACCCTACAGGGGGCCCATGAAAAACTGTTTTTT
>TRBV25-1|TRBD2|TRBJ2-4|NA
CASSVGAGAKNIQYF
TGTGCCAGCAGCGTGGGAGCGGGGGCCAAAAACATTCAGTACTTC
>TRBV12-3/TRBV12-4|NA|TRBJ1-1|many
CASSLAVNTEAFF
TGTGCCAGCAGTTTAGCAGTGAACACTGAAGCTTTCTTT
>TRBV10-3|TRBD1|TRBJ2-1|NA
CAITGTEDNEQFF
TGTGCCATCACGGGGACAGAAGACAATGAGCAGTTCTTC
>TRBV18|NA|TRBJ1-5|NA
CASSRSPGDYSNQPQHF
TGTGCCAGCTCCCGAAGTCCGGGAGACTATAGCAATCAGCCCCAGCATTTT
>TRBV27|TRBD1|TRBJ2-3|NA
CASSAYRGLSTDTQYF
TGTGCCAGCAGTGCGTACAGGGGGCTCTCCACAGATACGCAGTATTTT
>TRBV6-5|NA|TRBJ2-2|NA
CASSYSRTGELFF
TGTGCCAGCAGTTACTCGAGAACCGGGGAGCTGTTTTTT
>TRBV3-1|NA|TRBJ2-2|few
CASSQEGPTLGPGELFF
TGTGCCAGCAGCCAAGAAGGACCCACTTTAGGTCCCGGGGAGCTGTTTTTT
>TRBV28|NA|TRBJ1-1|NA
CASSSRQLQAFF
TGTGCCAGCAGTTCCCGACAGTTGCAAGCTTTCTTT
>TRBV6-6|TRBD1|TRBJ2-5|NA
CASSYSSQGAALPFQETQYF
TGTGCCAGCAGTTACTCATCACAGGGGGCCGCCCTACCCTTCCAAGAGACCCAGTACTTC
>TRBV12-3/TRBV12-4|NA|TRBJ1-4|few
CASSSRESSGEKLFF
TGTGCCAGCAGTTCCCGCGAGAGCTCGGGGGAAAAACTGTTTTTT
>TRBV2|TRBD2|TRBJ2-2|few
CASSEERGLAGGTGELFF
TGTGCCAGCAGTGAAGAAAGAGGACTAGCGGGAGGCACCGGGGAGCTGTTTTTT